Detailed here is one TCR beta chain. 60 Vbeta and 13 Jbeta primers were used in PCR. The repertoire was sequenced with immunoSEQ multiplex PCR; TCRdb's copy has only in-frame clones and lacks some. This sample's clone table lists about 120,000 clones. These data are taken from a study of cytomegalovirus exposure and HLA in healthy donors. This TCR was sampled from a man between 18 and 35 years old in good health and CMV-seronegative. Sequencing used PBMCs.

CDR3: CASSPTGFVTEAFF. The CDR3 DNA is TGTGCCAGCAGCCCAACAGGGTTCGTCACTGAAGCTTTCTTT. V is TRBV5-8 and J is TRBJ1-1, with D tentatively TRBD1 (6 bases). This CDR3 is 14 amino acids long. Germline-derived CDR1 and CDR2 are SGHTS and YDEGEE. V lost 4 bases and J 4 bases, leaving 14 bases between the germline ends.